Listed below are T cell receptor beta chains from one sample, sequenced in a study of blood T cell repertoires in COVID-19. TCRdb's table, derived via immunoSEQ multiplex PCR, lists solely in-frame clones and lacks some. The repertoire holds about 170,000 clones, with about 86% as singletons. The sequenced sample was peripheral blood. These receptors all come from a woman in her seventies who had recovered from COVID-19. Each CDR3 is given with its conserved first and last residue. D genes are given only for firm matches. Clone size, where shown, is once, few, many, or a class for clones that have expanded.

j_call clone_size d_call v_call cdr3_aa cdr3_nt
TRBJ1-2 . . TRBV4-1 CASSQGWREMGDYGYTF TGCGCCAGCAGCCAAGGTTGGCGGGAGATGGGGGACTATGGCTACACCTTC
TRBJ2-2 . TRBD2 TRBV29-1 CSVLGSGGPRGGELFF TGCAGCGTTCTCGGTAGCGGGGGGCCTAGGGGCGGGGAGCTGTTTTTT
TRBJ2-1 . TRBD2 TRBV30 CAWSLGLAGRNEQFF TGTGCCTGGAGCTTGGGACTAGCGGGGCGCAATGAGCAGTTCTTC
TRBJ2-3 few . TRBV9 CASSVGTRGDTQYF TGTGCCAGCAGCGTAGGGACTAGGGGGGATACGCAGTATTTT
TRBJ2-5 . TRBD1 TRBV5-1 CASSLAGQGQETQYF TGCGCCAGCAGCTTGGCCGGACAGGGCCAAGAGACCCAGTACTTC
TRBJ2-5 . . TRBV4-1 CASSRGPVGETQYF TGCGCCAGCAGCCGCGGCCCCGTGGGAGAGACCCAGTACTTC
TRBJ1-2 once TRBD1 TRBV9 CASSVGRRDRVDGYTF TGTGCCAGCAGCGTAGGTCGGCGGGACAGGGTGGATGGCTACACCTTC
TRBJ1-2 . . TRBV2 CASRGAAYGYTF TGTGCCAGCAGGGGGGCAGCCTATGGCTACACCTTC
TRBJ1-1 . . TRBV28 CASSLPPGQRNTEAFF TGTGCCAGCAGTTTACCCCCCGGACAGAGGAACACTGAAGCTTTCTTT
TRBJ2-2 once . TRBV18 CASSPAGNTGELFF TGTGCCAGCTCACCGGCGGGGAACACCGGGGAGCTGTTTTTT
TRBJ1-5 . . TRBV6-6 CASSLVRVGNQPQHF TGTGCCAGCAGCCTTGTGAGGGTCGGGAATCAGCCCCAGCATTTT
TRBJ1-2 few TRBD1 TRBV30 CAWSPTPEQGNGYTF TGTGCCTGGAGTCCAACACCCGAACAGGGGAATGGCTACACCTTC
TRBJ1-3 once . TRBV20-1 CSARGGNTIYF TGCAGTGCTAGGGGCGGAAACACCATATATTTT
TRBJ2-5 . . TRBV14 CASSQPGAPQYF TGTGCCAGCAGCCAACCTGGGGCCCCCCAGTACTTC
TRBJ1-3 once . TRBV3-1/TRBV3-2 CASSQDRGFGGNTIYF TGTGCCAGCAGCCAAGATAGGGGCTTCGGGGGAAACACCATATATTTT
TRBJ1-2 once . TRBV21-1 CASSKGPRAYGYTF TGTGCCAGCAGCAAAGGGCCCAGGGCCTATGGCTACACCTTC
TRBJ2-2 . . TRBV30 CAWSDYPSGELFF TGTGCCTGGAGTGACTACCCCTCGGGGGAGCTGTTTTTT
TRBJ2-1 . TRBD1 TRBV6-4 CASQQGQGANEQFF TGTGCCAGCCAACAGGGACAGGGGGCCAATGAGCAGTTCTTC
TRBJ1-1 once . TRBV5-4 CASSSFRGGTEAFF TGTGCCAGCAGCTCCTTCCGGGGGGGCACTGAAGCTTTCTTT
TRBJ2-7 few TRBD2 TRBV7-6 CASSRGGLPSSYEQYF TGTGCCAGCAGTCGGGGGGGGCTACCGAGCTCCTACGAGCAGTACTTC
TRBJ1-5 . TRBD1 TRBV7-2 CASSLDRGQPQHF TGTGCCAGCAGCCTTGACAGGGGTCAGCCCCAGCATTTT
TRBJ2-7 . TRBD2 TRBV9 CASSDTTSGTYEQYF TGTGCCAGCAGCGATACGACTAGCGGAACCTACGAGCAGTACTTC
TRBJ2-1 . TRBD2 TRBV19 CASHPGLAASSSYNEQFF TGTGCCAGCCACCCGGGACTAGCGGCGTCGAGCTCCTACAATGAGCAGTTCTTC
TRBJ1-1 many . TRBV6-5 CASSPPGGFGPEAFF TGTGCCAGCAGCCCGCCCGGGGGGTTTGGCCCTGAAGCTTTCTTT
TRBJ1-3 few . TRBV18 CASSMEQVLGNTIYF TGTGCCAGCTCAATGGAACAGGTTTTGGGAAACACCATATATTTT
TRBJ1-1 . . TRBV23-1 CASSQSSGGNTEAFF TGCGCCAGCAGTCAATCTTCTGGAGGGAACACTGAAGCTTTCTTT
TRBJ2-2 . . TRBV30 CAWSPTDTGELFF TGTGCCTGGAGCCCGACAGACACCGGGGAGCTGTTTTTT
TRBJ2-7 . . TRBV19 CASSACHQGCEQYF TGTGCCAGTAGTGCGTGCCATCAGGGGTGCGAGCAGTACTTC
TRBJ2-1 . TRBD2 TRBV6-7 CASSQARFGGGYNEQFF TGTGCCAGCAGTCAGGCTAGGTTCGGGGGGGGATACAATGAGCAGTTCTTC
TRBJ2-1 few TRBD2 TRBV28 CASRPTGLAGGPRDEQFF TGTGCCAGCAGGCCAACGGGACTAGCGGGAGGGCCCCGTGATGAGCAGTTCTTC
TRBJ2-7 once . TRBV21-1 CASGDCDEQYF TGTGCCAGCGGGGACTGCGACGAGCAGTACTTC
TRBJ1-1 . . TRBV5-6 CASSFPTGGMNTEAFF TGTGCCAGCAGCTTCCCGACGGGGGGGATGAACACTGAAGCTTTCTTT
TRBJ1-1 . . TRBV18 CASSRGGNTEAFF TGTGCCAGCTCACGTGGAGGGAACACTGAAGCTTTCTTT
TRBJ2-7 few . TRBV9 CASSVLVGHEQYF TGTGCCAGCAGCGTACTAGTGGGGCACGAGCAGTACTTC
TRBJ2-1 . . TRBV19 CASSIGGFEEQFF TGTGCCAGTAGTATAGGCGGGTTTGAGGAGCAGTTCTTC
TRBJ2-7 . . TRBV3-1/TRBV3-2 CASSLRGYEQYF TGTGCCAGCAGCCTACGGGGGTACGAGCAGTACTTC
TRBJ1-1 . . TRBV7-9 CASSFQAGGTEAFF TGTGCCAGCAGCTTTCAAGCGGGGGGGACTGAAGCTTTCTTT
TRBJ1-4 . TRBD1 TRBV9 CASSKGQGAGEKLFF TGTGCCAGCAGCAAGGGACAGGGGGCCGGTGAAAAACTGTTTTTT
TRBJ1-2 . TRBD1 TRBV5-4 CASSLGEGAEWGYTF TGTGCCAGCAGCTTGGGAGAGGGGGCGGAGTGGGGCTACACCTTC
TRBJ2-7 few . TRBV3-1/TRBV3-2 CASSPVSGEQYF TGTGCCAGCAGCCCCGTTTCGGGCGAGCAGTACTTC
TRBJ1-4 . TRBD1 TRBV7-2 CASSLAGTAGEKLFF TGTGCCAGCAGCTTAGCCGGGACAGCCGGGGAAAAACTGTTTTTT
TRBJ1-1 . TRBD1 TRBV9 CASSVAGQGDTEAFF TGTGCCAGCAGCGTAGCCGGACAGGGTGACACTGAAGCTTTCTTT
TRBJ2-1 . TRBD2 TRBV28 CASSLGGLAFHEQFF TGTGCCAGCAGTTTGGGGGGACTAGCGTTCCATGAGCAGTTCTTC
TRBJ2-1 . . TRBV3-1/TRBV3-2 CASSQDLPQNEQFF TGTGCCAGCAGCCAAGATCTCCCACAAAATGAGCAGTTCTTC
TRBJ1-3 . . TRBV21-1 CASSTFTIDRGGNTIYF TGTGCCAGCAGCACCTTTACAATCGACAGGGGAGGAAACACCATATATTTT
TRBJ1-2 . . TRBV11-3 CASSLQAVANYGYTF TGTGCCAGCAGCTTACAGGCCGTAGCTAACTATGGCTACACCTTC
TRBJ1-5 few TRBD1 TRBV27 CASSPLRDRASNQPQHF TGTGCCAGCAGTCCACTCCGGGACAGGGCTAGCAATCAGCCCCAGCATTTT
TRBJ2-3 . TRBD2 TRBV7-9 CASSSSGGARDTQYF TGTGCCAGCAGCTCTAGCGGGGGGGCAAGGGATACGCAGTATTTT
TRBJ1-3 . . TRBV6-2/TRBV6-3 CASSRGDTIYF TGTGCCAGCAGTCGCGGGGACACCATATATTTT
TRBJ1-4 few . TRBV5-1 CASSPSTNEKLFF TGCGCCAGCAGCCCGTCGACTAATGAAAAACTGTTTTTT
TRBJ1-2 . . TRBV14 CASSQAVHYGYTF TGTGCCAGCAGCCAGGCCGTCCACTATGGCTACACCTTC
TRBJ2-1 once TRBD2 TRBV7-2 CASSPGLAGGGEQFF TGTGCCAGCAGCCCCGGACTAGCGGGAGGTGGTGAGCAGTTCTTC
TRBJ2-7 . TRBD2 TRBV6-5 CASSPGTSGYEQYF TGTGCCAGCAGCCCAGGGACTAGCGGTTACGAGCAGTACTTC
TRBJ1-2 . TRBD1 TRBV19 CASTSGDRPLGGYTF TGTGCCAGTACCTCGGGGGACAGGCCCCTGGGAGGCTACACCTTC
TRBJ2-7 few . TRBV5-1 CASSLVGGNYEQYF TGCGCCAGCAGCTTGGTTGGGGGGAACTACGAGCAGTACTTC